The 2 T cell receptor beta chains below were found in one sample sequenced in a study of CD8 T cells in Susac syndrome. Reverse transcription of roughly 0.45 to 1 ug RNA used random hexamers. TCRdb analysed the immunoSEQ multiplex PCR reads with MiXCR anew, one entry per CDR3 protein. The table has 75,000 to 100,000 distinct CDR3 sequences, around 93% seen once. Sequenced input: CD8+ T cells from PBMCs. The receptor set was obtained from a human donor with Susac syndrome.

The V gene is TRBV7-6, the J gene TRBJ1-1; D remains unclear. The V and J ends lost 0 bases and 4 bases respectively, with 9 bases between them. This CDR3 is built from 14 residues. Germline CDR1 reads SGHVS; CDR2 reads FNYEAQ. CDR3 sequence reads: CASSLALRGTEAFF. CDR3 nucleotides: TGTGCCAGCAGCTTAGCGCTTCGGGGCACTGAAGCTTTCTTT.

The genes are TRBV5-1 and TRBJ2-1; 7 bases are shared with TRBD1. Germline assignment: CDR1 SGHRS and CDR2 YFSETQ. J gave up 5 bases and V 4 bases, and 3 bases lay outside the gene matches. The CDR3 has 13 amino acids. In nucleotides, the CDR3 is TGCGCCAGCAGCGGCGGACAGGACAATGAGCAGTTCTTC. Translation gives CASSGGQDNEQFF.